These T cell receptor beta chains were read from a single sample in a study of T cell responses to AZD1222 COVID-19 vaccine. Sequencing used immunoSEQ multiplex PCR; TCRdb keeps in-frame clones, though not all of them. The sample contains approximately 110,000 clones, roughly nine tenths of which appear only once. Sequencing was performed on peripheral blood, taken on day 0 of AZD1222 vaccination. Source of these receptors: an adult in good health. The CDR3 runs from the conserved cysteine through the conserved F or W. A D gene is named only where the DNA matches it firmly. Not all rows give a size; the values are once, few, many and, for expanded clones, a class.

len: 16; j_gene: TRBJ2-7; d_gene: TRBD1; abundance: .; v_gene: TRBV10-3; CDR3nt: TGTGCCGCGGGCGGTGCGGGACAGGGAGCCTCCTACGAGCAGTACTTC; CDR3aa: CAAGGAGQGASYEQYF
len: 14; j_gene: TRBJ1-5; d_gene: TRBD1; abundance: .; v_gene: TRBV19; CDR3nt: TGTGCCAGTAGTATAGGTCAGGGGGATCAGCCCCAGCATTTT; CDR3aa: CASSIGQGDQPQHF
len: 14; j_gene: TRBJ1-1; d_gene: .; abundance: .; v_gene: TRBV6-2/TRBV6-3; CDR3nt: TGTGCCAGCAGTCATATGGACAGCAACACTGAAGCTTTCTTT; CDR3aa: CASSHMDSNTEAFF
len: 13; j_gene: TRBJ2-7; d_gene: .; abundance: .; v_gene: TRBV7-8; CDR3nt: TGTGCCAGCAGCTCCACGCGACAGTACGAGCAGTACTTC; CDR3aa: CASSSTRQYEQYF
len: 16; j_gene: TRBJ2-7; d_gene: .; abundance: .; v_gene: TRBV7-2; CDR3nt: TGTGCCAGCAGCCAAACGAGTCGGCGGGGCTCCTACGAGCAGTACTTC; CDR3aa: CASSQTSRRGSYEQYF
len: 11; j_gene: TRBJ2-5; d_gene: .; abundance: once; v_gene: TRBV10-2; CDR3nt: TGCGCCAGCACGGGGTCTGAGACCCAGTACTTC; CDR3aa: CASTGSETQYF
len: 14; j_gene: TRBJ2-7; d_gene: .; abundance: .; v_gene: TRBV27; CDR3nt: TGTGCCAGCAGTTTAGGGACACCTTCCTACGAGCAGTACTTC; CDR3aa: CASSLGTPSYEQYF
len: 17; j_gene: TRBJ2-6; d_gene: .; abundance: .; v_gene: TRBV28; CDR3nt: TGTGCCAGCAGTATCCCATTACAGGGCTCTGGGGCCAACGTCCTGACTTTC; CDR3aa: CASSIPLQGSGANVLTF
len: 16; j_gene: TRBJ2-3; d_gene: TRBD2; abundance: .; v_gene: TRBV18; CDR3nt: TGTGCCAGCTCACCACCCCAGCGGGGGGGTGAAGATACGCAGTATTTT; CDR3aa: CASSPPQRGGEDTQYF
len: 17; j_gene: TRBJ1-4; d_gene: .; abundance: .; v_gene: TRBV10-3; CDR3nt: TGTGCCATCAGGGCCGGGACGGCGGATGCAACTAATGAAAAACTGTTTTTT; CDR3aa: CAIRAGTADATNEKLFF
len: 12; j_gene: TRBJ2-7; d_gene: .; abundance: .; v_gene: TRBV6-5; CDR3nt: TGTGCCAGCAGTTACGACAACTACGAGCAGTACTTC; CDR3aa: CASSYDNYEQYF
len: 14; j_gene: TRBJ1-5; d_gene: .; abundance: .; v_gene: TRBV16; CDR3nt: TGTGCCAGCAGCCAGGGTCAGGGACATCAGCCCCAGCATTTT; CDR3aa: CASSQGQGHQPQHF
len: 15; j_gene: TRBJ2-3; d_gene: TRBD1; abundance: .; v_gene: TRBV2; CDR3nt: TGTGCCAGCAGTGTACGGACAGGGGGGACGGATACGCAGTATTTT; CDR3aa: CASSVRTGGTDTQYF
len: 16; j_gene: TRBJ2-1; d_gene: TRBD2; abundance: .; v_gene: TRBV28; CDR3nt: TGTGCCAGCAGACCTCTCGACGCTAGCGGGAGATATGAGCAGTTCTTC; CDR3aa: CASRPLDASGRYEQFF
len: 14; j_gene: TRBJ2-2; d_gene: TRBD1; abundance: .; v_gene: TRBV19; CDR3nt: TGTGCCAGTAGTATACAGGGGGCGAACGGGGAGCTGTTTTTT; CDR3aa: CASSIQGANGELFF
len: 12; j_gene: TRBJ1-1; d_gene: .; abundance: .; v_gene: TRBV3-1/TRBV3-2; CDR3nt: TGTGCCAGCAGCCACAGGGCCACTGAAGCTTTCTTT; CDR3aa: CASSHRATEAFF
len: 16; j_gene: TRBJ2-1; d_gene: TRBD2; abundance: few; v_gene: TRBV28; CDR3nt: TGTGCCAGCACAGAGGGGCTAGCGGGAGGAGGCAATGAGCAGTTCTTC; CDR3aa: CASTEGLAGGGNEQFF
len: 15; j_gene: TRBJ2-1; d_gene: .; abundance: .; v_gene: TRBV6-5; CDR3nt: TGTGCCAGCAGTCGGGATACTACACAGAACAATGAGCAGTTCTTC; CDR3aa: CASSRDTTQNNEQFF